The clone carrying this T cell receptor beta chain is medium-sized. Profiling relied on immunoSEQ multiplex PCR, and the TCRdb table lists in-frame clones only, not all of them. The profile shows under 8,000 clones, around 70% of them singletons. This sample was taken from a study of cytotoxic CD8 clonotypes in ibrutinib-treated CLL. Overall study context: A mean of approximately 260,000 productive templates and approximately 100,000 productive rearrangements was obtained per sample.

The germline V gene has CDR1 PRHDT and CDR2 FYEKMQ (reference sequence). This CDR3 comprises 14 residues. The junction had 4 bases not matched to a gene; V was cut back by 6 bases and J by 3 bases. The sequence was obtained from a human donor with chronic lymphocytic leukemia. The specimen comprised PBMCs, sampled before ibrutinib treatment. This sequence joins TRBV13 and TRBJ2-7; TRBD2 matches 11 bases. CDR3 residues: CASRDTSGGYEQYF. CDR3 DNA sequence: TGTGCCAGCAGGGACACTAGCGGGGGCTACGAGCAGTACTTC.